What follows are 5 T cell receptor beta chains derived from one specimen sequenced in a study of cytomegalovirus exposure and HLA in healthy donors. This PCR relied on a set of 60 Vbeta primers and 13 Jbeta primers. Profiled with immunoSEQ multiplex PCR; TCRdb holds only in-frame clones, not every one. The sample lists 90,000 to 120,000 clones; approximately 76% were seen once. The sample consisted of PBMCs. Every receptor here comes from a man aged 18-30 years in good health and CMV-seronegative.

The J gene is TRBJ2-5, the V gene TRBV5-1; the D gene is possibly TRBD2 (6 bases). Germline V gene sequence: CDR1 SGHRS, CDR2 YFSETQ. The V end lost 5 bases, the J end lost 5 bases, and 19 bases lay between the germline ends. This CDR3 has 15 amino acids. The CDR3 DNA follows: TGCGCCAGCAGATCATACAGCGCTGGGGGGGAGACCCAGTACTTC. Translated: CASRSYSAGGETQYF.

The J gene is TRBJ1-4, the V gene TRBV5-5; maybe TRBD1 (6 bases). The CDR3 length is 15 residues. Germline V lookup: CDR1 SGHKS, CDR2 YYEKEE (reference sequence). V was shortened by 3 bases and J by 8 bases, with 17 bases between the two germline ends. As DNA, the CDR3 is TGTGCCAGCAGCTGGTCCGGGACACCGGACGAAAAACTGTTTTTT. Its translation: CASSWSGTPDEKLFF.

The chain uses TRBV6-5 and TRBJ2-3; D is possibly TRBD2 (6 bases). The CDR3 length is 14 residues. Germline V lookup: CDR1 MNHEY, CDR2 SVGAGI. V was shortened by 6 bases and J by 6 bases, with 16 bases between the two germline ends. The CDR3 loop is CASRRGRRNDTQYF. In DNA, the CDR3 is TGTGCCAGCAGGCGGGGTCGAAGAAATGATACGCAGTATTTT.

This clone was recorded a few times. The gene calls are TRBV5-6 and TRBJ2-7; no clear D. The CDR3 sequence is 14 residues long. CDR1 is SGHDT, CDR2 YYEEEE, per germline. V shed 2 bases and J shed 0 bases, with 9 bases lying between them. The DNA for the CDR3 is TGTGCCAGCAGCTTCGTCCGGAGCTCCTACGAGCAGTACTTC. Translating gives CASSFVRSSYEQYF.

This chain uses TRBV5-1 with TRBJ2-7, with TRBD1 matching 7 bases. V trimming: 2 bases; J trimming: 5 bases; junction bases outside the gene matches: 7. Germline loops: CDR1 SGHRS, CDR2 YFSETQ. The CDR3 has 14 residues. This CDR3 reads CASSFVQGMHEQYF. The CDR3 bases are TGCGCCAGCAGCTTTGTACAGGGGATGCACGAGCAGTACTTC.